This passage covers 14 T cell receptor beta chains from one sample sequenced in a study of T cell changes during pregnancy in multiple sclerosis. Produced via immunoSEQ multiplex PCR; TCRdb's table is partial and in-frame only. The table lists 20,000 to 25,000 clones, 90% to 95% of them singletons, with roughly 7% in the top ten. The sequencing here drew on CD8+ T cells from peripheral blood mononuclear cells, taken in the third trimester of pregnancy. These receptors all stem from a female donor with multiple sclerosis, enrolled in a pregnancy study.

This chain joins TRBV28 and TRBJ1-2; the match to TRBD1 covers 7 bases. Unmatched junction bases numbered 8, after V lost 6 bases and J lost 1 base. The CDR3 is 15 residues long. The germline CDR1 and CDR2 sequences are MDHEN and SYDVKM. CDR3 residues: CASRLPGTVNYGYTF. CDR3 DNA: TGTGCCAGCAGGCTTCCCGGGACAGTTAACTATGGCTACACCTTC.

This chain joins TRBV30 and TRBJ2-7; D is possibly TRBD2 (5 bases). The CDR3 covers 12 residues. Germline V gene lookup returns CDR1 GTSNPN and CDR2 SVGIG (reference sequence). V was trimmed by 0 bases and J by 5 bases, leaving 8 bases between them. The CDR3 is CAWSVYGNEQYF. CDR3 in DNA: TGTGCCTGGAGTGTCTACGGGAACGAGCAGTACTTC.

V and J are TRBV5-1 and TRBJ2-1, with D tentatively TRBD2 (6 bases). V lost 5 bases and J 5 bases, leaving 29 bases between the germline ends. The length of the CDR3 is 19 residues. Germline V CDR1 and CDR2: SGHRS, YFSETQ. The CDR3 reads CASRMEGSQLGIRDNEQFF. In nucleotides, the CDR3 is TGCGCCAGCAGGATGGAGGGCTCCCAATTAGGCATCCGGGACAATGAGCAGTTCTTC.

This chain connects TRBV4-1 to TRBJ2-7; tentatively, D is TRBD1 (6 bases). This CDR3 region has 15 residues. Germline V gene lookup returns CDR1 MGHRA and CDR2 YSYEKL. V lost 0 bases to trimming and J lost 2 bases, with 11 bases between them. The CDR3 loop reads CASSQEQGITYEQYF. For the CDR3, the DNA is TGCGCCAGCAGCCAAGAGCAGGGGATAACCTACGAGCAGTACTTC.

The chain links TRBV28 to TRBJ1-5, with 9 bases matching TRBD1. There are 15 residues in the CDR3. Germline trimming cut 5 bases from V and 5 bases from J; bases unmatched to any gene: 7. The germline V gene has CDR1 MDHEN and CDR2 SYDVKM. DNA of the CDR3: TGTGCCAGCAGTACTGGACAGGGGAGTTATCAGCCCCAGCATTTT. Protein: CASSTGQGSYQPQHF.

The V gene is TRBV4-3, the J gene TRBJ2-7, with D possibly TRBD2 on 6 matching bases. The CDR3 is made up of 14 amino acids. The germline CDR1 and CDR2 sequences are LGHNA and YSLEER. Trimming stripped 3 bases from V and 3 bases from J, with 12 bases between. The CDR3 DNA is TGCGCCAGCAGCCATAGCCGAGCGGGCTACGAGCAGTACTTC. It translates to CASSHSRAGYEQYF.

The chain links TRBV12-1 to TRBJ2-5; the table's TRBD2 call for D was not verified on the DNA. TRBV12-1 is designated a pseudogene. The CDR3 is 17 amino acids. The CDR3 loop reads CASSFEVLAGVWETQYF. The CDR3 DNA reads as TGTGCCAGCAGCTTTGAGGTCCTAGCGGGAGTCTGGGAGACCCAGTACTTC.

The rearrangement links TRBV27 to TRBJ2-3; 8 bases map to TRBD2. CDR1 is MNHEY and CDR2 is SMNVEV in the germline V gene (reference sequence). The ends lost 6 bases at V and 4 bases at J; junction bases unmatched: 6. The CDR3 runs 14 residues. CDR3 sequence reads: CASSFQRESDTQYF. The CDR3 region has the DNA TGTGCCAGCAGCTTCCAGCGGGAGTCAGATACGCAGTATTTT.

The CDR3 sequence: CASGEGRGDTQYF. In nucleotides, the CDR3 is TGCGCCAGCGGAGAGGGGCGGGGAGATACGCAGTATTTT. The chain has TRBV4-1 and TRBJ2-3, with D perhaps TRBD2 (6 bases). Per the germline V gene, CDR1 is MGHRA and CDR2 is YSYEKL. V was pared by 8 bases and J by 5 bases, with 14 bases between. The CDR3 is made up of 13 amino acids.

CDR3 bases: TGTGCCAGCAGCTTAGGCCTCGGCGGTTACTATAATTCACCCCTCCACTTT. Its translation is CASSLGLGGYYNSPLHF. The chain uses TRBV13 and TRBJ1-6; no reliable D call. The germline V gene encodes CDR1 PRHDT and CDR2 FYEKMQ (reference sequence). The V end lost 0 bases, the J end lost 3 bases, and 12 bases lay between the germline ends. CDR3 length equals 17 residues.

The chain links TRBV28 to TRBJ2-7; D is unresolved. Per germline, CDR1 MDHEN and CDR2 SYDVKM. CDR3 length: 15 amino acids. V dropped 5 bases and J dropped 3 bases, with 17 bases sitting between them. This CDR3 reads CASSDLALGVYEQYF. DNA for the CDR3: TGTGCCAGCAGTGATTTGGCCCTAGGCGTCTACGAGCAGTACTTC.

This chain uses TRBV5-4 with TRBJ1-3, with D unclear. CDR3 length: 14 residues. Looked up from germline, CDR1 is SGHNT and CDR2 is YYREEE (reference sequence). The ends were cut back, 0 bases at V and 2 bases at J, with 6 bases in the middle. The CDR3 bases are TGTGCCAGCAGCTTGGGCGGAACTGGAAACACCATATATTTT. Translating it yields CASSLGGTGNTIYF.

The CDR3 loop is CASSQGTGGNQPQHF. In DNA form, the CDR3 reads TGTGCCAGCAGTCAGGGGACAGGGGGCAATCAGCCCCAGCATTTT. This chain uses TRBV27 with TRBJ1-5, with 10 bases identical to TRBD1. V shed 5 bases and J 2 bases; nucleotides not matched to a gene: 3. The CDR3 consists of 15 residues. Germline lookup yields CDR1 MNHEY and CDR2 SMNVEV (reference sequence).

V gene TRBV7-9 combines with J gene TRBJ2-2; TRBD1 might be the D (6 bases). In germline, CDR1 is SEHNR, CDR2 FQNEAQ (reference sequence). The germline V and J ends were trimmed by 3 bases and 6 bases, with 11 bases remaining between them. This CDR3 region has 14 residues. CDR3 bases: TGTGCCAGCAGCTTCGGCAGGGGCGCCGGGGAGCTGTTTTTT. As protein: CASSFGRGAGELFF.